The 10 T cell receptor beta chains below come from one sample, sequenced in a study of T cell repertoires in cytomegalovirus infection (dated by TCRdb to between 2018 and 2020). The run used an Illumina HiSeq 1500. TCRdb ran its own pipeline on the public reads, namely fastp trimming at Q25 and MiXCR clone calling, and kept in-frame beta chains. For every CDR3 protein sequence, its rows merge into one entry that carries the most common genes and DNA. Within this sample are about a million distinct CDR3 sequences, with roughly 30% of them counted one time only. About 14% of the sample is held by the ten biggest clonotypes. The sample's treatment or condition label, decoded: in vitro stimulation with specific CMV peptide epitopes to enrich CMV-specific T cells. What these receptors recognize is not known. Sequenced here: cultured CD8+ T cells from PBMCs, sampled from culture after CMV antigen stimulation. These receptors were obtained from a human donor in good health (CMV status not recorded). Some clones in this sample may be carry-over from other donors' samples.

This clonotype was observed a few times. The rearrangement uses TRBV14 and TRBJ1-1; D not certain. V shed 5 bases and J shed 2 bases, with 12 bases lying between them. Germline-derived CDR1 and CDR2 are SGHDN and FVKESK. The CDR3 loop spans 14 amino acids. CDR3 nucleotide sequence: TGTGCCAGCAGCAAAGGTTCAGCTAACACTGAAGCTTTCTTT. This codes for CASSKGSANTEAFF. Complete variable domain (other parts from reference TRBV14 and TRBJ1-1): EAGVTQFPSHSVIEKGQTVTLRCDPISGHDNLYWYRRVMGKEIKFLLHFVKESKQDESGMPNNRFLAERTGGTYSTLKVQPAELEDSGVYFCASSKGSANTEAFFGQGTRLTVV.

This clonotype was observed a handful of times. The chain uses TRBV19 and TRBJ2-7, with D unresolved. The CDR3 extends over 13 amino acids. The V end lost 1 base, the J end lost 4 bases, and 8 bases lay between the germline ends. In germline, CDR1 is LNHDA, CDR2 SQIVND (reference sequence). The CDR3 DNA reads as TGTGCCAGTAGTATAGGGGCAGGATACGAGCAGTACGTC. Its protein product is CASSIGAGYEQYV.

Concerning this clonotype: The junction and the germline gene differ at one end; a read error may be behind it. This chain's CDR3 is CASRGGSNTDAFF. In nucleotides, the CDR3 is TGTGCCAGCCGGGGAGGATCGAACACTGACGCTTTCTTT. The chain carries TRBV12-3 or TRBV12-4 and TRBJ1-1; D is uncertain. The CDR3 contains 13 residues.

V is TRBV2 and J is TRBJ2-2; D remains ambiguous. With 3 bases removed from V and 0 bases from J, the gap between germline ends came to 8 bases. The V gene's germline CDR1 is SNHLY and CDR2 FYNNEI. The CDR3 contains 15 residues. The CDR3, as DNA: TGTGCCAGCAGTGATCACATGCCGAACACCGGGGAGCTGTTTTTT. Translating gives CASSDHMPNTGELFF. Combining the CDR3 with reference TRBV2 and TRBJ2-2 gives the whole variable domain EPEVTQTPSHQVTQMGQEVILRCVPISNHLYFYWYRQILGQKVEFLVSFYNNEISEKSEIFDDQFSVERPDGSNFTLKIRSTKLEDSAMYFCASSDHMPNTGELFFGEGSRLTVL.

This clonotype was counted between two and nine times. The CDR3: CASSPTPPYSPLHF. CDR3 DNA: TGTGCCAGCAGTCCAACACCTCCCTATTCACCCCTCCACTTT. V gene TRBV6-1 combines with J gene TRBJ1-6; D remains unclear. The V gene's germline CDR1 is MNHNS and CDR2 SASEGT. This CDR3 contains 14 residues. V was shortened by 5 bases and J by 8 bases, with 13 bases between the two germline ends.

This clonotype was counted a few times. The CDR3: CASSPVPGLAGADTQYF. The CDR3 DNA reads as TGCGCCAGCAGCCCTGTCCCGGGACTAGCGGGGGCAGATACGCAGTATTTT. The V call is TRBV4-1, the J call TRBJ2-3; 14 bases are shared with TRBD2. The CDR3 totals 17 residues. V lost 4 bases, J lost 4 bases, and 7 bases stayed unmatched. Per germline, CDR1 MGHRA and CDR2 YSYEKL.

This clonotype was observed many times. This chain connects TRBV6-1 to TRBJ2-3; weak D call: TRBD2 (5 bases). Germline V lookup: CDR1 MNHNS, CDR2 SASEGT. V dropped 6 bases and J dropped 0 bases, with 19 bases sitting between them. The CDR3 contains 17 residues. CDR3 bases: TGTGCCAGCAGCTTTGACTACGGGCCAGCTAGCACAGATACGCAGTATTTT. As protein: CASSFDYGPASTDTQYF.

The chain is built from TRBV7-6 and TRBJ1-2, with D uncertain. Germline V gene sequence: CDR1 SGHVS, CDR2 FNYEAQ. The CDR3 covers 13 residues. Trimming stripped 4 bases from V and 1 base from J, with 7 bases between. The CDR3 sequence is CASSSWDNYGYTF. Here the CDR3 DNA reads TGTGCCAGCAGCTCCTGGGATAACTATGGCTACACCTTC.

The chain combines TRBV19 with TRBJ2-2; possibly TRBD1 or TRBD2 for D (6 bases each). The CDR3 contains 15 residues. CDR1 is LNHDA, CDR2 SQIVND, per germline (reference sequence). V was shortened by 6 bases and J by 7 bases, with 18 bases between the two germline ends. The CDR3 protein is CASSHNRVTSGELFF. The CDR3 DNA reads TGTGCCAGTAGCCATAACAGGGTGACTAGCGGGGAGCTGTTTTTT.

This clonotype came up a few times. The chain couples TRBV7-8 to TRBJ2-3; a possible D gene is TRBD1 (6 bases). This CDR3 is built from 12 residues. Germline V gene lookup returns CDR1 SGHVS and CDR2 FQNEAQ. With 4 bases removed from V and 7 bases from J, the gap between germline ends came to 9 bases. The CDR3 bases are TGTGCCAGCAGCTCCGGGACATATACGCAGTATTTT. Translated, it gives CASSSGTYTQYF.